This T cell receptor (beta chain) was obtained from a study of blood T cell repertoires in COVID-19. This CDR3 spans 11 amino acids. V was clipped by 0 bases and J by 5 bases, with 4 bases between them. Germline CDR1 is GTSNPN and CDR2 is SVGIG (reference sequence). The repertoire was sequenced with immunoSEQ multiplex PCR; TCRdb's copy has only in-frame clones and lacks some. The sample lists tens of thousands of clones, around 87% occurring once. This clonotype was obtained from a middle-aged man with COVID-19, enrolled during active disease. This chain uses TRBV30 with TRBJ2-5; D remains unclear. Source material: peripheral blood. In DNA, the CDR3 is TGTGCCTGGAGTGTCGGGGAGACCCAGTACTTC. It encodes CAWSVGETQYF.